The 2 T cell receptor beta chains below come from one sample, sequenced in a study of T cell responses to AZD1222 COVID-19 vaccine. Data came from immunoSEQ multiplex PCR; TCRdb stores just in-frame clones and leaves some out. The sample holds some 150,000 clones; roughly 93% are singletons and the top ten take around 4.3%. Sequences were derived from peripheral blood, sampled on day 0 of AZD1222 vaccination. These receptors all come from an adult in good health.

The chain has TRBV30 and TRBJ1-1, with 10 bases fitting TRBD1. Looked up from germline, CDR1 is GTSNPN and CDR2 is SVGIG (reference sequence). This CDR3 contains 15 residues. Trimming cost V 5 bases and J 4 bases; bases outside gene matches: 10. DNA of the CDR3: TGTGCCTGGGACAGGGGGCGTCGTTTAGGCACTGAAGCTTTCTTT. As protein: CAWDRGRRLGTEAFF.

The rearrangement joins TRBV3-1 (or the pseudogene TRBV3-2) to TRBJ1-1; D is possibly TRBD1 (6 bases). Trimming left V 3 bases short and J 3 bases short, with 11 bases between. Germline assignment: CDR1 LGHDT and CDR2 YNNKEL (reference sequence). The CDR3 has 14 residues. The CDR3 DNA sequence: TGTGCCAGCAGCCATGGGGGGCTGTACACTGAAGCTTTCTTT. Encoded protein: CASSHGGLYTEAFF.